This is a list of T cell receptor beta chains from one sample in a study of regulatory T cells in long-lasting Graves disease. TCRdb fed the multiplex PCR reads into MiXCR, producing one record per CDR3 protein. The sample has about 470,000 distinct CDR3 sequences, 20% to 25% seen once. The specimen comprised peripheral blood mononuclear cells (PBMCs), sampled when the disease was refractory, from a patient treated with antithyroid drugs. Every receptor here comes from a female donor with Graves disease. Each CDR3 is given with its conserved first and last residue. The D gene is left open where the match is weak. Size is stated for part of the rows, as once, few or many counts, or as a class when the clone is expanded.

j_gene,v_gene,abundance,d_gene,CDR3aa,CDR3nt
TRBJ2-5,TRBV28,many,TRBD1,CASSQTPGQGTQETQYF,TGTGCCAGCAGCCAAACGCCGGGACAGGGAACCCAAGAGACCCAGTACTTC
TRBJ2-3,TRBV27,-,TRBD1,CASSDRVGGTDTQYF,TGTGCCAGCAGTGACAGGGTAGGGGGAACAGATACGCAGTATTTT
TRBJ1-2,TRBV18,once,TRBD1,CASSATGVRNYGYTF,TGTGCCAGCTCAGCTACAGGGGTCCGCAACTATGGCTACACCTTC
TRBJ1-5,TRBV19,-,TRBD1,CASTPIGQGNQPQHF,TGTGCCAGTACCCCAATCGGACAGGGCAATCAGCCCCAGCATTTT
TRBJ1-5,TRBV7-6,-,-,CASSLETGQPQHF,TGTGCCAGCAGCTTAGAAACAGGGCAGCCCCAGCATTTT
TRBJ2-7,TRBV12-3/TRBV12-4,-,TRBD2,CASSFSGSGSYEQYF,TGTGCCAGCAGTTTTAGCGGGAGCGGCTCCTACGAGCAGTACTTC
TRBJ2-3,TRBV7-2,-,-,CASSLAGGLFTDTQYF,TGTGCCAGCAGCTTAGCGGGGGGGCTCTTCACAGATACGCAGTATTTT
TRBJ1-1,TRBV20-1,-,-,CSAPEGGRGTEAFF,TGCAGTGCCCCGGAGGGAGGGAGGGGCACTGAAGCTTTCTTT
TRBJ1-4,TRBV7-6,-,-,CASSLEAGKNEKLFF,TGTGCCAGCAGCTTAGAGGCAGGGAAGAATGAAAAACTGTTTTTT
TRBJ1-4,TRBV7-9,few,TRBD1,CASSLAGTDYNEKLFF,TGTGCCAGCAGTCTCGCCGGGACAGATTATAATGAAAAACTGTTTTTT
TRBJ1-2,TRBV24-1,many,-,CATSALGPGDEYGYTF,TGTGCCACCAGCGCCCTGGGGCCCGGCGATGAGTATGGCTACACCTTC
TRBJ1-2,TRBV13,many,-,CASSFGISRGYGYTF,TGTGCCAGCAGCTTCGGGATCTCGCGGGGCTATGGCTACACCTTC
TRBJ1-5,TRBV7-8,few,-,CASSLVRVLGNQPQHF,TGTGCCAGCAGCTTAGTTAGGGTATTGGGCAATCAGCCCCAGCATTTT
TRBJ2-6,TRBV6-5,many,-,CASSYSFSGANVLTF,TGTGCCAGCAGTTACTCGTTCTCTGGGGCCAACGTCCTGACTTTC
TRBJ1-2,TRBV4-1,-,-,CASSQVFAEGYTF,TGCGCCAGCAGCCAAGTCTTCGCGGAAGGCTACACCTTC
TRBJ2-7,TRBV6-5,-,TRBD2,CASSYTSGTSGRRSYEQYF,TGTGCCAGCAGTTACACCTCCGGGACTAGCGGGAGAAGGTCCTACGAGCAGTACTTC
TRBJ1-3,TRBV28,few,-,CASSPGAVSGNTIYF,TGTGCCAGCAGTCCAGGGGCCGTCTCTGGAAACACCATATATTTT
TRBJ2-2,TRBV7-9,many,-,CASSLAGGDTGELFF,TGTGCCAGCAGCTTGGCAGGCGGTGACACCGGGGAGCTGTTTTTT
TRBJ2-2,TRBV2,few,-,CASMIRGLAWDTGELFF,TGTGCCAGCATGATTCGGGGGTTGGCCTGGGACACCGGGGAGCTGTTTTTT
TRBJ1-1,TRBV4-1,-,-,CASSQEGGGVQGAFF,TGCGCCAGCAGCCAAGAAGGTGGCGGGGTGCAGGGAGCTTTCTTT
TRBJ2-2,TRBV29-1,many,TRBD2,CSVEGTTSGSTGELFF,TGCAGCGTTGAGGGTACCACTAGCGGGAGCACCGGGGAGCTGTTTTTT
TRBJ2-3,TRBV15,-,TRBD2,CATTLRRGLATDTQYF,TGTGCCACCACACTCCGAAGGGGACTAGCCACAGATACGCAGTATTTT
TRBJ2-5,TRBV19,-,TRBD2,CASRPSGETPLETQYF,TGTGCCAGTAGACCTAGCGGGGAAACCCCATTAGAGACCCAGTACTTC
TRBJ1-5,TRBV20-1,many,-,CSAWTGYNQPQHF,TGCAGTGCGTGGACGGGGTACAATCAGCCCCAGCATTTT
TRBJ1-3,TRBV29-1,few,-,CSVAVPGNTIYF,TGCAGCGTTGCAGTCCCTGGAAACACCATATATTTT
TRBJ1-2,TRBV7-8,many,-,CASSSSVIHTF,TGTGCCAGCAGCTCTAGCGTCATCCACACCTTC
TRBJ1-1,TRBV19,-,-,CASSLQIDSEAFF,TGTGCCAGTAGTTTGCAGATTGACAGTGAAGCTTTCTTT
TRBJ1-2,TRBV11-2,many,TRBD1,CASSQNRGRFYGYTF,TGTGCCAGCAGCCAAAACAGGGGGCGATTCTATGGCTACACCTTC
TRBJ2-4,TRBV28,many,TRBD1,CASRPPGQAHLAKNIQYF,TGTGCCAGCAGACCTCCGGGACAGGCACACCTAGCCAAAAACATTCAGTACTTC
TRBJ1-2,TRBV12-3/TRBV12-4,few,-,CACWDATATRYGYTF,TGTGCCTGCTGGGACGCGACCGCTACCCGATATGGCTACACCTTC
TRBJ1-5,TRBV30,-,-,CACGADFNQPQHF,TGTGCCTGTGGGGCAGACTTCAATCAGCCCCAGCATTTT
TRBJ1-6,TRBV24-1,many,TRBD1,CATSDSRDREESPLHF,TGTGCCACCAGTGATAGCCGGGACAGGGAAGAATCACCCCTCCACTTT
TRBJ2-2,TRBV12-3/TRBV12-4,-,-,CASSLFDDTGELFF,TGTGCCAGCAGTTTATTTGATGACACCGGGGAGCTGTTTTTT
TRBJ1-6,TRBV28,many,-,CASTPSRTNYNSPLHF,TGTGCCAGCACCCCATCTCGGACCAACTATAATTCACCCCTCCACTTT
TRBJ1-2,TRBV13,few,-,CASSLEQGSYYGYTF,TGTGCCAGCAGCTTAGAGCAGGGGAGCTACTATGGCTACACCTTC
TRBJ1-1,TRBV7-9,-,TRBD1,CAAGGQGATEAFF,TGTGCCGCCGGGGGGCAGGGGGCAACTGAAGCTTTCTTT
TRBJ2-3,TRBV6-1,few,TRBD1,CASSDRTGRTDTQYF,TGTGCCAGCAGTGATCGGACAGGGCGTACAGATACGCAGTATTTT
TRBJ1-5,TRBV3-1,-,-,CASSQGQRNQPQHF,TGTGCCAGCAGCCAGGGGCAGCGAAATCAGCCCCAGCATTTT
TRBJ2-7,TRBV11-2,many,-,CASSSKGTTTSYEQYF,TGTGCCAGCAGCTCTAAAGGGACAACGACTTCCTACGAGCAGTACTTC
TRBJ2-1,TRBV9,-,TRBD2,CASGPTLAGVFSHEQFF,TGTGCCAGCGGCCCCACCCTAGCGGGAGTTTTTTCCCATGAGCAGTTCTTC
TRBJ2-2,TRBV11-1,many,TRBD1,CASSPYAGTGPRGELFF,TGTGCCAGCAGCCCCTACGCCGGGACAGGGCCGAGGGGGGAGCTGTTTTTT
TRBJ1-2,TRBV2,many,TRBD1,CASSQGQGANYGYTF,TGTGCCAGCAGTCAAGGGCAGGGGGCAAACTATGGCTACACCTTC
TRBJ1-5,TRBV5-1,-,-,CASSSSGGSNQPQHF,TGCGCCAGCAGCTCTTCCGGGGGGAGCAATCAGCCCCAGCATTTT
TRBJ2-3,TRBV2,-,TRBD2,CASSSGGAPDTQYF,TGTGCCAGCAGCAGCGGGGGGGCCCCAGATACGCAGTATTTT
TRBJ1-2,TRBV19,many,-,CASSMDTGRNYGYTF,TGTGCCAGTAGTATGGATACGGGGCGGAACTATGGCTACACCTTC
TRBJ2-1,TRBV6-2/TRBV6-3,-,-,CASSFSGIAYNEQFF,TGTGCCAGCAGTTTCTCCGGGATAGCCTACAATGAGCAGTTCTTC
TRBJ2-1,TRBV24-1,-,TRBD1,CATSDHDRATYNEQFF,TGTGCCACCAGTGATCACGACAGGGCCACCTACAATGAGCAGTTCTTC
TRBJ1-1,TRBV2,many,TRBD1,CASSAFGTGQGNTEAFF,TGTGCCAGCAGTGCGTTCGGGACAGGGCAGGGGAACACTGAAGCTTTCTTT
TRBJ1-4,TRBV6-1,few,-,CASTSGHLNSEKLFF,TGTGCCAGCACAAGTGGACACCTTAATTCGGAAAAACTGTTTTTT
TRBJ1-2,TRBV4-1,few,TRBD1,CASSHGVGAGGHGYTF,TGCGCCAGCAGCCATGGAGTGGGGGCAGGGGGACATGGCTACACCTTC